This TCR beta chain was sequenced for a study of blood T cell repertoires in COVID-19. As originally analysed: Estimated nucleated cell counts came from reference gene primer amplification. Sequencing used immunoSEQ multiplex PCR; TCRdb keeps in-frame clones, though not all of them. V, J and clone size are those of that table, while D and trimming were read from the DNA. Of roughly 80,000 clones in the sample, around 83% are singletons; the top ten hold roughly 10%. This CDR3 is 21 amino acids long. From germline, CDR1 is KGHSH and CDR2 LQKENI. Trimming took 3 bases from V and 4 from J, leaving 31 bases between them.

The chain carries TRBV18 and TRBJ2-1; weak D call: TRBD2 (6 bases). The specimen was peripheral blood. This receptor was taken from a human donor in a cohort sampled during active COVID-19. Here the CDR3 reads CASSPGTPNQRNRGFYNEQFF. In DNA, the CDR3 is TGTGCCAGCTCACCCGGGACTCCCAACCAAAGAAATCGTGGTTTTTACAATGAGCAGTTCTTC. The full variable domain, rest sourced from reference TRBV18 and TRBJ2-1, is NAGVMQNPRHLVRRRGQEARLRCSPMKGHSHVYWYRQLPEEGLKFMVYLQKENIIDESGMPKERFSAEFPKEGPSILRIQQVVRGDSAAYFCASSPGTPNQRNRGFYNEQFFGPGTRLTVL.